Following are 21 T cell receptor beta chains from one sample sequenced in a study of blood T cell repertoires in COVID-19. Clones were sequenced by immunoSEQ multiplex PCR, and TCRdb holds only the in-frame ones, with some missing. The profile covers about 120,000 clones, with approximately 83% appearing a single time and roughly 10% taken by the ten largest. What was sequenced was peripheral blood. The receptor set was obtained from a man older than 75 with acute or convalescent COVID-19.

J is TRBJ2-5 and V is TRBV11-2; the match to TRBD2 covers 11 bases. Trimming at V came to 6 bases and at J to 5 bases, leaving 11 bases not matched to a gene. This CDR3 contains 16 residues. Germline V gives CDR1 SGHAT, CDR2 FQNNGV. The CDR3 spells CASSPRLAGRTETQYF. CDR3 sequence (DNA): TGTGCCAGCAGTCCAAGACTAGCGGGAAGGACGGAGACCCAGTACTTC.

The chain combines TRBV7-9 with TRBJ1-6, with 7 bases aligning to TRBD1. This CDR3 spans 13 amino acids. The trim removed 2 bases at V and 11 bases at J, leaving 3 bases unmatched. Per germline, CDR1 SEHNR and CDR2 FQNEAQ (reference sequence). The CDR3 DNA is TGTGCCAGCAGCTTATTTACAGGGGCACCCCTCCACTTT. Translating gives CASSLFTGAPLHF.

V gene TRBV4-1 combines with J gene TRBJ2-3, with D maybe TRBD2 (6 bases). The CDR3 length is 15 residues. V was shortened by 4 bases and J by 2 bases, with 13 bases between the two germline ends. The germline V gene encodes CDR1 MGHRA and CDR2 YSYEKL. CDR3 in DNA: TGCGCCAGCAGCCGCGTGGGGGGATCCACAGATACGCAGTATTTT. Protein sequence: CASSRVGGSTDTQYF.

V is TRBV21-1 and J is TRBJ2-1; TRBD1, the table's D call, was not compared with the DNA. TRBV21-1 is reported as a pseudogene. This CDR3 comprises 19 residues. The CDR3, as DNA: TGTGCCAGCAGCAAAGCGCTTTACAGGGGGAGAGAAATATACAATGAGCAGTTCTTC. It codes for CASSKALYRGREIYNEQFF.

V gene TRBV24-1 combines with J gene TRBJ1-1; D call uncertain. The CDR3 is 12 residues long. CDR1 is KGHDR, CDR2 SFDVKD, per germline. Trimming took 3 bases from V and 9 from J, leaving 10 bases between them. CDR3 DNA: TGTGCCACCAGTGATAGCGAGGGAAAAGCTTTCTTT. Translation gives CATSDSEGKAFF.

The DNA for the CDR3 is TGTGCCAGCAGCCTAAGGGGGCTAGAGGTCAAAAACATTCAGTACTTC. Protein product: CASSLRGLEVKNIQYF. V is TRBV5-6 and J is TRBJ2-4, with TRBD1 matching over 7 bases. The germline V gene has CDR1 SGHDT and CDR2 YYEEEE. V lost 4 bases and J lost 3; bases outside the gene matches: 10. The CDR3 is 16 residues long.

As for this clone: Because the CDR3's place on the DNA is in doubt, the DNA is left out and the CDR3 is given as listed by TCRdb. This CDR3 reads CASSLVGAGTF. This chain connects TRBV7-9 to TRBJ1-2; the DNA was not compared with TRBD1, the D call given in the table. Germline V lookup: CDR1 SEHNR, CDR2 FQNEAQ (reference sequence). The CDR3 spans 11 residues, counting both ends.

The chain has TRBV11-2 and TRBJ1-3; D gene ambiguous. Trimming took off 2 bases at V and 1 base at J, with 18 bases between the two ends. Per germline, CDR1 SGHAT and CDR2 FQNNGV. This CDR3 comprises 18 residues. In DNA, the CDR3 is TGTGCCAGCAGCTTACTAGGTATCCGGGAAAGGTCTGGAAACACCATATATTTT. As protein: CASSLLGIRERSGNTIYF. The variable domain in full, completed from reference TRBV11-2 and TRBJ1-3, reads EAGVAQSPRYKIIEKRQSVAFWCNPISGHATLYWYQQILGQGPKLLIQFQNNGVVDDSQLPKDRFSAERLKGVDSTLKIQPAKLEDSAVYLCASSLLGIRERSGNTIYFGEGSWLTVV.

The chain uses TRBV29-1 and TRBJ2-2; tentatively, D is TRBD2 (5 bases). Per the germline V gene, CDR1 is SQVTM and CDR2 is ANQGSEA. V lost 4 bases and J lost 3, with 21 bases in between. This CDR3 spans 17 amino acids. The CDR3 DNA is TGCAGCGTTGCCGGGAATATCCCGGACTTACACACCGGGGAGCTGTTTTTT. This translates into CSVAGNIPDLHTGELFF.

The genes are TRBV5-4 and TRBJ2-3; TRBD1 might be the D (5 bases). V lost 0 bases and J 6 bases, leaving 11 bases between the germline ends. From germline, CDR1 is SGHNT and CDR2 YYREEE (reference sequence). The length of the CDR3 is 14 residues. The CDR3 loop is CASSLAGRADTQYF. The DNA of the CDR3 is TGTGCCAGCAGCTTGGCCGGCAGGGCGGATACGCAGTATTTT.

This rearrangement joins TRBV7-6 to TRBJ2-5; tentatively, D is TRBD1 (5 bases). The germline V gene has CDR1 SGHVS and CDR2 FNYEAQ. V was shortened by 0 bases and J by 5 bases, with 13 bases between the two germline ends. The CDR3 is 15 residues long. The CDR3 here is CASSLASSRVETQYF. The CDR3, as DNA: TGTGCCAGCAGCTTAGCATCAAGCAGGGTTGAGACCCAGTACTTC.

V is TRBV9 and J is TRBJ2-3, with unresolved D. V was cut by 4 bases and J by 0 bases, with 12 bases left in between. CDR3 size: 15 residues. CDR1 is SGDLS and CDR2 is YYNGEE in the germline V gene. CDR3 loop: CASSLALTSTDTQYF. Here the CDR3 DNA reads TGTGCCAGCAGCCTGGCACTGACTAGCACAGATACGCAGTATTTT.

The chain joins TRBV24-1 to TRBJ2-1; D might be TRBD1 (6 bases). Trimming took 5 bases from V and 7 from J, leaving 14 bases between them. The CDR3 loop spans 14 amino acids. The germline gives CDR1 KGHDR, CDR2 SFDVKD. The CDR3 coding sequence is TGTGCCACCAGTGGTACAGGGAATTTTAATGAGCAGTTCTTC. Encoded protein: CATSGTGNFNEQFF.

Regarding this clone: One junction end disagrees with the germline gene, perhaps due to a read error. V and J are TRBV12-3 or TRBV12-4 and TRBJ1-4, with 8 positions matching TRBD1. The CDR3 has 12 amino acids. The CDR3 coding sequence is TGTGCCAGCAGTTTCGGGAGCCACAGGGGGGTCTTT. It specifies CASSFGSHRGVF.

The chain has TRBV6-6 and TRBJ1-2; a possible D gene is TRBD1 (5 bases). CDR1 and CDR2 (germline): MNHNY, SVGAGI (reference sequence). The CDR3 loop spans 13 amino acids. Trimming took off 5 bases at V and 8 bases at J, with 15 bases between the two ends. DNA of the CDR3: TGTGCCAGCAGTCCAGCAGGGCCTGGAGGCTACACCTTC. It translates to CASSPAGPGGYTF.

The V gene is TRBV19, the J gene TRBJ2-2; D is possibly TRBD1 (5 bases). Germline-derived CDR1 and CDR2 are LNHDA and SQIVND (reference sequence). Trimming cost V 6 bases and J 6 bases, with 17 bases left between them. The CDR3 consists of 15 residues. CDR3 sequence: CASRSIGAGSGELFF. CDR3 DNA sequence: TGTGCCAGTAGAAGTATAGGGGCCGGGTCCGGGGAGCTGTTTTTT.

The chain has TRBV4-1 and TRBJ2-7; 8 nucleotides match TRBD1. CDR1 and CDR2 from the germline V gene are MGHRA and YSYEKL. V shed 4 bases and J 0 bases; nucleotides not matched to a gene: 8. This CDR3 comprises 16 residues. CDR3 DNA sequence: TGCGCCAGCAGCCCCCCGGACAGGGTCGGCTCCTACGAGCAGTACTTC. Its protein is CASSPPDRVGSYEQYF.

The gene calls are TRBV7-8 and TRBJ2-3; 9 nucleotides agree with TRBD2. Trimming removed 1 base from V and 2 bases from J; junction bases left unmatched: 4. CDR3 length equals 16 residues. In germline, CDR1 is SGHVS, CDR2 FQNEAQ. Here the CDR3 DNA reads TGTGCCAGCAGCTTAGGGGGCGGGAGGGACACAGATACGCAGTATTTT. It encodes CASSLGGGRDTDTQYF.

The V and J genes are TRBV5-1 and TRBJ1-2; 11 positions agree with TRBD1. The CDR3 is 15 residues long. Losses at the gene ends were 3 bases for V and 7 bases for J; bases not matched to a gene: 8. Germline-derived CDR1 and CDR2 are SGHRS and YFSETQ. CDR3 sequence (DNA): TGCGCCAGCAGCTCGGAGCCCGGGACAGGGGGTGGCTACACCTTC. It translates to CASSSEPGTGGGYTF.

V usage is TRBV27 and J usage is TRBJ2-1; 11 positions match TRBD2. V was clipped by 3 bases and J by 4 bases; unmatched bases: 8. In germline, CDR1 is MNHEY, CDR2 SMNVEV (reference sequence). The CDR3 spans 17 residues. CDR3 coding DNA: TGTGCCAGCAGTTTGACTATCAGACTAGCGGGGTACAATGAGCAGTTCTTC. Its protein product is CASSLTIRLAGYNEQFF.

This rearrangement joins TRBV7-2 to TRBJ2-7; 9 bases are a match to TRBD1. Losses at the gene ends were 7 bases for V and 3 bases for J; bases not matched to a gene: 10. This CDR3 comprises 15 residues. From germline, CDR1 is SGHTA and CDR2 FQGNSA. The CDR3 loop is CASILQQGAFYEQYF. The CDR3 DNA sequence: TGTGCCAGCATCCTACAACAGGGGGCCTTCTACGAGCAGTACTTC. Based on the CDR3 plus reference TRBV7-2 and TRBJ2-7, the full variable domain is GAGVSQSPSNKVTEKGKDVELRCDPISGHTALYWYRQSLGQGLEFLIYFQGNSAPDKSGLPSDRFSAERTGGSVSTLTIQRTQQEDSAVYLCASILQQGAFYEQYFGPGTRLTVT.